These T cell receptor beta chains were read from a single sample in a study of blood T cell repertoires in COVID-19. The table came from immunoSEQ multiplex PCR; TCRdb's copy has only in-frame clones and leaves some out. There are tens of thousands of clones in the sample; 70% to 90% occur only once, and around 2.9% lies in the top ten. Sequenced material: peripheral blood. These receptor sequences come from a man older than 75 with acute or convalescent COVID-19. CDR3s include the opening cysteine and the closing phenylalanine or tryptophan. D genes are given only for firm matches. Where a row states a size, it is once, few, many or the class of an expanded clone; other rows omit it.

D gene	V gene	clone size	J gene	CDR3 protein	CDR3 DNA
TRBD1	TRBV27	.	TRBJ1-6	CASSSDRDLSYNSPLHF	TGTGCCAGCAGTTCGGACAGGGACTTGTCCTATAATTCACCCCTCCACTTT
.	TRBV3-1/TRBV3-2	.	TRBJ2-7	CASSQAGGDSGRGLGYEQYF	TGTGCCAGCAGCCAAGCTGGAGGGGACTCGGGGCGGGGGCTAGGCTACGAGCAGTACTTC
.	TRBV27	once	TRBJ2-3	CASSLNRAADTQYF	TGTGCCAGCAGTTTAAACAGGGCGGCAGATACGCAGTATTTT
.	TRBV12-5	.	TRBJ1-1	CASGLVPFGGMNTEAFF	TGTGCTAGTGGTTTGGTACCGTTCGGAGGGATGAACACTGAAGCTTTCTTT
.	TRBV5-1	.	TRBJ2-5	CASSLERREETQYF	TGCGCCAGCAGCTTGGAGCGCAGGGAAGAGACCCAGTACTTC
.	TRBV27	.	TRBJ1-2	CASSSRGYGYTF	TGTGCCAGCAGTTCGCGGGGCTATGGCTACACCTTC
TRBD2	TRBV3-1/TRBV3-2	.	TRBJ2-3	CASSQGLAGAPSTDTQYF	TGTGCCAGCAGCCAAGGGCTAGCGGGGGCTCCGAGCACAGATACGCAGTATTTT
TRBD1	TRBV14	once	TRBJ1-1	CASSRDSSSRAFF	TGTGCCAGCAGCCGGGACAGCTCTAGCCGGGCTTTCTTT
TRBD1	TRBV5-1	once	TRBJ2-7	CASSLAGAGGYYEQYF	TGCGCCAGCAGCTTGGCCGGGGCAGGGGGATACTACGAGCAGTACTTC
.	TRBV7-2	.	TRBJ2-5	CASSLGGAGETQYF	TGTGCCAGCAGCTTGGGGGGGGCAGGAGAGACCCAGTACTTC
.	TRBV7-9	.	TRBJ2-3	CASSLGTPSTDTQYF	TGTGCCAGCAGCTTGGGGACACCTAGCACAGATACGCAGTATTTT
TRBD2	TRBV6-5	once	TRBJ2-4	CASSPGGGGKNIQYF	TGTGCCAGCAGCCCCGGGGGGGGAGGAAAAAACATTCAGTACTTC
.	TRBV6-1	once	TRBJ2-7	CASSDAFMSSYEQYF	TGTGCCAGCAGTGATGCTTTTATGAGCTCCTACGAGCAGTACTTC
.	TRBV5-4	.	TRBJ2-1	CASSSPRSYNEQFF	TGTGCCAGCAGCTCCCCCCGCAGCTACAATGAGCAGTTCTTC
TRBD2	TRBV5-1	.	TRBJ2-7	CASSYGTSGGAYEQYF	TGCGCCAGCAGCTACGGGACTAGCGGGGGGGCCTACGAGCAGTACTTC
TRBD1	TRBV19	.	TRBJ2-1	CASSPQGVRNEQFF	TGTGCCAGTAGTCCCCAGGGGGTCAGGAATGAGCAGTTCTTC
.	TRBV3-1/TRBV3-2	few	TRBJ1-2	CASSNKPGLGGYTF	TGTGCCAGCAGCAACAAACCAGGACTCGGTGGCTACACCTTC
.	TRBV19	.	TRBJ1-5	CASSLPPGGNQPQHF	TGTGCCAGTAGTCTCCCTCCAGGCGGCAATCAGCCCCAGCATTTT
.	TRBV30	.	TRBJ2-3	CAWSVITDTQYF	TGTGCCTGGAGTGTAATAACAGATACGCAGTATTTT
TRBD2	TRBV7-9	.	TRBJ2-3	CASSPGGPEDTQYF	TGTGCCAGCAGCCCGGGGGGGCCGGAAGATACGCAGTATTTT
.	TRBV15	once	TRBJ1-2	CATSRGGVQLSGYTF	TGTGCCACCAGCAGGGGGGGGGTCCAACTTTCGGGCTACACCTTC
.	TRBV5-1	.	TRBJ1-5	CASSLAANQPQHF	TGCGCCAGCAGCTTGGCCGCGAATCAGCCCCAGCATTTT
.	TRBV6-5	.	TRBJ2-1	CASSYRTQYNEQFF	TGTGCCAGCAGTTACCGGACTCAGTACAATGAGCAGTTCTTC
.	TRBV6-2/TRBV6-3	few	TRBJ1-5	CASSYAGGSNQPQHF	TGTGCCAGCAGTTACGCTGGCGGGAGCAATCAGCCCCAGCATTTT
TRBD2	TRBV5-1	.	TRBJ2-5	CASSLTRLAGAALGTQYF	TGCGCCAGCAGCTTAACCAGACTAGCGGGGGCAGCCCTGGGGACCCAGTACTTC
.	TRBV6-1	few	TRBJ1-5	CASSEQVNNQPQHF	TGTGCCAGCAGTGAACAGGTGAACAATCAGCCCCAGCATTTT
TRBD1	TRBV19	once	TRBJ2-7	CASSNSGTGAYEQYF	TGTGCCAGTAGTAACTCCGGGACAGGAGCTTACGAGCAGTACTTC
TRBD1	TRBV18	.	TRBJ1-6	CASSHDRVDSPLHF	TGTGCCAGCTCCCACGACAGGGTAGACTCACCCCTCCACTTT
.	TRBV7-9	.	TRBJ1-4	CASTPVRSWEKLFF	TGTGCCAGCACCCCTGTCCGGAGCTGGGAAAAACTGTTTTTT
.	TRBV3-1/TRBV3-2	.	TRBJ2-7	CASSHRTERYEQYF	TGTGCCAGCAGCCACCGGACAGAACGCTACGAGCAGTACTTC
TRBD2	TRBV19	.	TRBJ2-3	CATGLAGDRDTQYF	TGTGCCACAGGACTAGCGGGGGACCGGGATACGCAGTATTTT
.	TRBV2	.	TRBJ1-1	CASTPREGRSEAFF	TGTGCCAGCACCCCCCGGGAAGGGAGATCTGAAGCTTTCTTT
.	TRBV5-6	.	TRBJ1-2	CASSLGPGGRDGYTF	TGTGCCAGCAGCTTGGGTCCGGGGGGTAGGGATGGCTACACCTTC
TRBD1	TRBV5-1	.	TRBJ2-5	CASSLPGGYQETQYF	TGCGCCAGCAGCTTGCCAGGGGGCTACCAAGAGACCCAGTACTTC
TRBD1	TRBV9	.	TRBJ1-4	CASSLGQGATNEKLFF	TGTGCCAGCAGCCTCGGACAGGGGGCAACTAATGAAAAACTGTTTTTT
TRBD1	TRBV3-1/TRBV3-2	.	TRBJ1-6	CASSPGGWGSPLHF	TGTGCCAGCAGTCCAGGGGGCTGGGGGTCACCCCTCCACTTT
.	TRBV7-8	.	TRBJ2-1	CASSYIQGNEQFF	TGTGCCAGCAGCTACATCCAGGGGAACGAGCAGTTCTTC
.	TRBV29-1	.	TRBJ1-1	CSVVKGENTEAFF	TGCAGCGTTGTGAAGGGGGAGAACACTGAAGCTTTCTTT
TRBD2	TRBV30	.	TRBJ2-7	CAWSVLGTSGYYEQYF	TGTGCCTGGAGTGTACTAGGGACTAGCGGCTACTACGAGCAGTACTTC
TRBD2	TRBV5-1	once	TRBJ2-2	CASSGGLAGPSNTGELFF	TGCGCCAGCAGCGGGGGACTAGCGGGGCCGTCGAACACCGGGGAGCTGTTTTTT
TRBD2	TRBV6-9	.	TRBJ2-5	CASSWAGVRETQYF	TGTGCCAGCAGTTGGGCGGGGGTGAGGGAGACCCAGTACTTC
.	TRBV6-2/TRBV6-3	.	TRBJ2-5	CASSYPRGTQYF	TGTGCCAGCAGTTACCCTAGGGGGACCCAGTACTTC
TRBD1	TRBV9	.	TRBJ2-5	CASSPRTGALGETQYF	TGTGCCAGCAGCCCCCGGACAGGGGCCCTTGGGGAGACCCAGTACTTC
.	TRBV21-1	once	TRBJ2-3	CASSNPPRGGQQYF	TGTGCCAGCAGCAACCCCCCGCGGGGGGGGCAGCAGTATTTT
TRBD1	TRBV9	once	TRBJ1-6	CASSVGSRLTGRDNSPLHF	TGTGCCAGCAGCGTAGGAAGTCGTCTGACAGGGAGAGACAATTCACCCCTCCACTTT
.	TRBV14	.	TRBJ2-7	CASSLAYEQYF	TGTGCCAGCAGCCTCGCCTACGAGCAGTACTTC